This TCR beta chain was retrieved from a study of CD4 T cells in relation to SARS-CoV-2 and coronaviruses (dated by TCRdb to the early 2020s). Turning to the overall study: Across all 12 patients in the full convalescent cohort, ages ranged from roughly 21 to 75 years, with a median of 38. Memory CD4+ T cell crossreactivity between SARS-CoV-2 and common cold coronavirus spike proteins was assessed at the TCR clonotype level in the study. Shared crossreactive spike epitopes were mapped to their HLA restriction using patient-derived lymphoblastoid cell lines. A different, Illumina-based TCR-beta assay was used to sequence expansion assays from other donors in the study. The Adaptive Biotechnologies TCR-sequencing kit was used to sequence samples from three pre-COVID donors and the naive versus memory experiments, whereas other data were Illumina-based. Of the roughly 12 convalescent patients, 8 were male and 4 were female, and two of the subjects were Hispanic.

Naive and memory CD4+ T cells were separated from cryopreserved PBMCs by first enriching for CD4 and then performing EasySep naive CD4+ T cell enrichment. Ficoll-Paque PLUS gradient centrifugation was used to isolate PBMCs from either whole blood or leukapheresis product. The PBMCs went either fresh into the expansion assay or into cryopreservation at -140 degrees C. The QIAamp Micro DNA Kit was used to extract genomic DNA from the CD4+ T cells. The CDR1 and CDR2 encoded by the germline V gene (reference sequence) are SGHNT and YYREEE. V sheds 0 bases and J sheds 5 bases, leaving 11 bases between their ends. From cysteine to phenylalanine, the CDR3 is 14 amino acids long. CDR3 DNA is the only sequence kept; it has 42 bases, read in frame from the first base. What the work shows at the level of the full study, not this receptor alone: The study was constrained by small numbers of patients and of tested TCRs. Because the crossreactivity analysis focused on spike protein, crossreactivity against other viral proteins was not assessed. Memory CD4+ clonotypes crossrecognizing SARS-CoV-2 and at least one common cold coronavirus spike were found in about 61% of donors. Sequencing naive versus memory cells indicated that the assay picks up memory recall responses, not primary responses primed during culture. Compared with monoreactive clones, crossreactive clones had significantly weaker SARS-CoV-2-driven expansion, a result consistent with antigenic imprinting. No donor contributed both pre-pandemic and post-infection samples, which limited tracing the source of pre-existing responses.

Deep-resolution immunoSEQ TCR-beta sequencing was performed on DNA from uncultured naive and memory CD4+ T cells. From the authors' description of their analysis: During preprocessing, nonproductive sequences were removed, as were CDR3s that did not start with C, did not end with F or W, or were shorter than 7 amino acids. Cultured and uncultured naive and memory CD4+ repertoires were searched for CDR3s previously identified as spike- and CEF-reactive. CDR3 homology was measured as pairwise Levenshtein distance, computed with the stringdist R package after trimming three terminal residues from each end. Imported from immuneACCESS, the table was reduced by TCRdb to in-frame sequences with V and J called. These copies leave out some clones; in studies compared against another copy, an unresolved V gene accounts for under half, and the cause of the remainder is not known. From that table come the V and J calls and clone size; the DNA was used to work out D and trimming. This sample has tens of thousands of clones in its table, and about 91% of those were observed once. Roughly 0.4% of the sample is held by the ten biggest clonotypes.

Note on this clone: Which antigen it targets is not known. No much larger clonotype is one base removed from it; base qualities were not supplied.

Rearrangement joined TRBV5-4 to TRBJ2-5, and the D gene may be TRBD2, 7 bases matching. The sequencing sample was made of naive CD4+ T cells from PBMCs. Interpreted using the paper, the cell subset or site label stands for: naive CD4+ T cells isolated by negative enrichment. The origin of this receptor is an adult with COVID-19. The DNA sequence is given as TGTGCCAGCAGCTTGGGGGGGGGCGTGGAGACCCAGTACTTC. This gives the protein CASSLGGGVETQYF. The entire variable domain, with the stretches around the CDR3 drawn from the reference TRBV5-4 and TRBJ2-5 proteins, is ETGVTQSPTHLIKTRGQQVTLRCSSQSGHNTVSWYQQALGQGPQFIFQYYREEENGRGNFPPRFSGLQFPNYSSELNVNALELDDSALYLCASSLGGGVETQYFGPGTRLLVL.